This entry features one T cell receptor (beta chain) sequence. The clone's antigen remains unknown. No much larger clone exists at a distance of one base, and base qualities are not known. These data are taken from a study of graft-versus-host responses after intestinal transplantation (dated by TCRdb to the early 2020s). For the wider study: The transplants that recipients received were multivisceral, liver-intestinal, or isolated intestinal. The cohort enrolled about two dozen intestinal transplant recipients, one of whom was a retransplant, and a few patients without pretransplant specimens were excluded. Donor T cell macrochimerism was defined as a peak of at least 4% donor T cells among recipient peripheral blood mononuclear cells. Bulk TCR-beta CDR3 sequencing was used to track graft-versus-host and host-versus-graft alloreactive T cell clones in the graft, circulation and bone marrow after intestinal transplantation. To identify alloreactive clones, pre-transplant mixed lymphocyte reaction products were sequenced and compared with unstimulated pre-transplant donor and recipient T cells. Rather than being sequenced by the commercial service, samples from a few later patients were sequenced in-house on an Illumina MiSeq and processed with MiXCR. Every recipient was given anti-thymocyte globulin induction, then maintenance tacrolimus and steroids for 2 to 3 years.

Blood samples were collected up to 4 times in the first month after transplant and then at least monthly when available. The receptor library was made with the immunoSEQ multiplex PCR assay. For most patients, genomic DNA was subjected to high-throughput TCR-beta CDR3 sequencing by Adaptive Biotechnologies. As for the authors' bioinformatics: Adaptive's ImmunoSEQ software supplied the TCR sequencing data for around 19 patients, while MiXCR and VDJtools were used to process a few other patients. CDR3 nucleotide sequences shared between donor and recipient were removed because their origin could not be assigned. To count as alloreactive, a clone needed at least 2-fold expansion over unstimulated cells and a minimum CFSE-low frequency of 0.002% (template counts) or 0.001% (read counts). Clones were considered mappable if detected in sequenced pre-transplant spleen, lymph node, or MLR CFSE-low populations of the donor or recipient. The cumulative frequency of alloreactive clones was calculated as a percentage of all sequences, weighted by copy number. Sourced from immuneACCESS, this table was stored by TCRdb with only in-frame sequences that have V and J called. A share of the clones is absent; for the studies checked, an unresolved V gene accounts for under half, and the remainder has no known explanation. For V, J and clone size, that table is used; D and trimming come from the DNA. Here the sample has about 9,500 clones; 88% occur a single time. The top ten clones comprise 9.9% of the sample.

Here is what the overall study found, with its caveats: Early after transplant, peak levels of circulating GvH clones were found to be associated with declines in HvG clones. High GvH to HvG T cell clonal ratios were observed in the allografts of patients with donor T cell macrochimerism. GvH clones were detected in recipient bone marrow, and some appeared earlier in ileal mucosa or blood, consistent with an intestinal mucosal origin. Conclusions were limited by the relatively low number and heterogeneity of intestinal transplant patients.

The origin of this receptor is a human patient who received an intestinal transplant, so some T cells may come from the graft donor. Sequenced here: PBMCs, sampled approximately 240 days after intestinal transplant.

The CDR3 protein: CASSGQGTDTQYF. The DNA sequence is TGTGCCAGCTCCGGACAGGGGACAGATACGCAGTATTTT. The rearranged chain carries TRBV28 and TRBJ2-3; the central 9 bases match TRBD1. Trimming takes 8 bases off V and 3 bases off J; junction bases not matched to a gene: 3. Via the germline V gene, CDR1 is MDHEN and CDR2 SYDVKM. The CDR3 runs 13 residues from the cysteine to the phenylalanine. CDR3 DNA is the only sequence kept; it has 39 bases, read in frame from the first base.